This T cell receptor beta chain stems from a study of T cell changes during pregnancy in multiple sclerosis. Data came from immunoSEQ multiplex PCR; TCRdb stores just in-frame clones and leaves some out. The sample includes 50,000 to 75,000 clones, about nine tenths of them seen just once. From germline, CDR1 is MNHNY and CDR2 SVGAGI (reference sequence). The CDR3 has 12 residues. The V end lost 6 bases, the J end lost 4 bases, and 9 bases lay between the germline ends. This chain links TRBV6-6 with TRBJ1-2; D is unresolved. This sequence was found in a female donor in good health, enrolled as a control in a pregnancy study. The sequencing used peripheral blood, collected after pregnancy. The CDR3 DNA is TGTGCCAGCAGAGTTGAGGGCTATGGCTACACCTTC. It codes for CASRVEGYGYTF.